This is a list of T cell receptor beta chains from one sample in a study of shared clonotypes between healthy human individuals. Produced via immunoSEQ multiplex PCR; TCRdb's table is partial and in-frame only. There are roughly 590,000 clones in the sample; roughly 95% occur only once, and 0.085% to 0.11% lies in the top ten. Material for sequencing was naive CD8+ T cells sorted from blood. The receptors here all came from a woman in her twenties or thirties in good health. CDR3s include the opening cysteine and the closing phenylalanine or tryptophan. A D gene is named only where the DNA matches it firmly. The listing skips clone size in some rows; elsewhere it reads once, few, many or a size class.

J,size,V,D,length,DNA,CDR3
TRBJ2-5,NA,TRBV28,NA,13,TGTGCCAGCAGTTCTAGCGTGGCGGAGACCCAGTACTTC,CASSSSVAETQYF
TRBJ2-1,NA,TRBV21-1,NA,19,TGTGCCAGCATCCGACAACCGGGACTAGCGGACCACCTCTACAATGAGCAGTTCTTC,CASIRQPGLADHLYNEQFF
TRBJ1-2,once,TRBV5-6,TRBD1,16,TGTGCCAGCAGCTTGGCCAACATCGGACAGGGGGATGGCTACACCTTC,CASSLANIGQGDGYTF
TRBJ2-2,NA,TRBV4-1,NA,12,TGCGCCAGCAGCCATAACACCGGGGAGCTGTTTTTT,CASSHNTGELFF
TRBJ2-5,NA,TRBV30,NA,16,TGTGCCTGGAGTGGGGTAGGGGGGGATTTTCAAGAGACCCAGTACTTC,CAWSGVGGDFQETQYF
TRBJ2-1,NA,TRBV9,TRBD2,14,TGTGCCAGCAGCGTATTAGCGGGCCACAATGAGCAGTTCTTC,CASSVLAGHNEQFF
TRBJ1-1,NA,TRBV19,TRBD1,13,TGTGCCAGTAGCTGGGACAGGGACACTGAAGCTTTCTTT,CASSWDRDTEAFF
TRBJ2-7,NA,TRBV5-4,NA,16,TGTGCCAGCAGCCCCGCCGGAGGGGGAGGGAACTACGAGCAGTACTTC,CASSPAGGGGNYEQYF
TRBJ2-5,NA,TRBV6-6,NA,14,TGTGCCAGCAGTTTATCGGACCCAGGGAGGACCCAGTACTTC,CASSLSDPGRTQYF
TRBJ2-1,once,TRBV2,TRBD2,15,TGTGCCAGCAGTGAAGCGGGGACTAGCGGGAGTGAGCAGTTCTTC,CASSEAGTSGSEQFF
TRBJ1-1,NA,TRBV13,TRBD1,12,TGTGCCAGCAGCTTAGAGGACAGGGAAGCTTTCTTT,CASSLEDREAFF
TRBJ2-2,NA,TRBV4-1,TRBD1,13,TGCGCCAGCAGCCAGACAGGGGCCGGGGAGCTGTTTTTT,CASSQTGAGELFF
TRBJ1-3,NA,TRBV9,NA,15,TGTGCCAGCAGCGTAGGGGACCACTCTGGAAACACCATATATTTT,CASSVGDHSGNTIYF
TRBJ2-6,NA,TRBV7-2,NA,17,TGTGCCATGCTGGGACCAACCCGAACCTCTGGGGCCAACGTCCTGACTTTC,CAMLGPTRTSGANVLTF
TRBJ1-5,few,TRBV28,NA,10,TGTGCCAGCAACAAGGGGCCCCAGCATTTT,CASNKGPQHF
TRBJ1-4,NA,TRBV4-1,NA,17,TGCGCCAGCAGCCAAGAACGAAATTGGTACAGTAATGAAAAACTGTTTTTT,CASSQERNWYSNEKLFF
TRBJ2-5,NA,TRBV7-4,NA,18,TGTGCCAGCAGCTTATTTCCCCCGGGCGGGTGGCGGGAAGAGACCCAGTACTTC,CASSLFPPGGWREETQYF
TRBJ2-5,NA,TRBV7-9,NA,13,TGTGCCAGCAGCTTATATGGGGGGGAGACCCAGTACTTC,CASSLYGGETQYF
TRBJ2-1,NA,TRBV29-1,TRBD2,17,TGCAGCGTTGAAACCCTAGGCGCGGGAGCGGGATACAATGAGCAGTTCTTC,CSVETLGAGAGYNEQFF
TRBJ2-1,NA,TRBV4-1,TRBD2,19,TGCGCCAGCAGCCAAGATGCGGGAGGGCCGTTCGAGGGTTACAATGAGCAGTTCTTC,CASSQDAGGPFEGYNEQFF
TRBJ2-7,NA,TRBV6-6,NA,16,TGTGCCAGCAGCCGTACAGATGAAGTACTAAACTACGAGCAGTACTTC,CASSRTDEVLNYEQYF
TRBJ2-1,NA,TRBV4-1,TRBD2,16,TGCGCCAGCAGCCAGAGAGCGGGAGCTTCTTACAATGAGCAGTTCTTC,CASSQRAGASYNEQFF
TRBJ2-7,once,TRBV20-1,TRBD2,11,TGCAGTGCCAGAGGGGAGGGCGAGCAGTACTTC,CSARGEGEQYF
TRBJ1-5,NA,TRBV27,NA,14,TGTGCCAGCAGTTTTCAAGGTAGCAATCAGCCCCAGCATTTT,CASSFQGSNQPQHF
TRBJ1-5,NA,TRBV23-1,TRBD1,19,TGCGCCAGCAGTCAATTCTCCGGGACAGGGCTAGGGAATAATCAGCCCCAGCATTTT,CASSQFSGTGLGNNQPQHF
TRBJ2-2,once,TRBV27,TRBD2,15,TGTGCCAGCAGTGAGACTAGCGGGAGCGCCGGGGAGCTGTTTTTT,CASSETSGSAGELFF
TRBJ2-5,NA,TRBV27,NA,13,TGTGCCAGCAGCCTAGGACACCTGGAGACCCAGTACTTC,CASSLGHLETQYF
TRBJ2-1,NA,TRBV5-6,NA,17,TGTGCCAGCAGCTTGGTGTCTGGCGGGATTTCCTACAATGAGCAGTTCTTC,CASSLVSGGISYNEQFF
TRBJ2-7,NA,TRBV10-3,NA,14,TGTGCCATCAGTTCGGTCAGTTCCGACTACGAGCAGTACTTC,CAISSVSSDYEQYF
TRBJ2-7,NA,TRBV9,NA,21,TGTGCCAGCAACGCCGGACCAACGGAGGGTCTAAGAGCCGGGGTCTCCTACGAGCAGTACTTC,CASNAGPTEGLRAGVSYEQYF
TRBJ2-7,NA,TRBV7-8,TRBD1,16,TGTGCCAGCAGCTACCAGGGAGCAGGGGGATCTTACGAGCAGTACTTC,CASSYQGAGGSYEQYF
TRBJ1-2,NA,TRBV29-1,NA,15,TGCAGCGTTCCCAATCGTCAGGGCCCTAACTATGGCTACACCTTC,CSVPNRQGPNYGYTF
TRBJ2-7,NA,TRBV19,TRBD1,15,TGTGCCAGTAGTATAGGCTCAGGGGGCTCCTACGAGCAGTACTTC,CASSIGSGGSYEQYF
TRBJ2-2,NA,TRBV12-5,TRBD1,15,TGTGCTAGTGGTTTGGTCCAGGGGGCGCAGAGGGAGCTGTTTTTT,CASGLVQGAQRELFF
TRBJ1-1,NA,TRBV29-1,TRBD1,17,TGCAGCGTTGAAGATTGGGACAGGGATTCTATGAACACTGAAGCTTTCTTT,CSVEDWDRDSMNTEAFF
TRBJ2-7,NA,TRBV29-1,NA,13,TGCAGCGTTGGACTAGATGAAAGTTACGAGCAGTACTTC,CSVGLDESYEQYF
TRBJ1-2,NA,TRBV28,NA,13,TGTGCCAGCAGTTTGGTGCAGGGATCCGGCTACACCTTC,CASSLVQGSGYTF
TRBJ2-2,NA,TRBV11-2,NA,17,TGTGCCAGCAGCTTAGATCTACTAGCAGAGAACACCGGGGAGCTGTTTTTT,CASSLDLLAENTGELFF
TRBJ2-7,NA,TRBV7-9,NA,12,TGTGCCAGCAGCTCTAGATCGTCCGAGCAGTACTTC,CASSSRSSEQYF
TRBJ2-2,NA,TRBV7-8,NA,16,TGTGCCAGCAGCTTAGCTTCCAGGGCTGAAACCGGGGAGCTGTTTTTT,CASSLASRAETGELFF
TRBJ1-1,NA,TRBV28,NA,13,TGTGCCAGCAGGGTGGGCGGTTTCACTGAAGCTTTCTTT,CASRVGGFTEAFF
TRBJ2-1,NA,TRBV7-8,NA,16,TGTGCCAGCAGCTCCTGGACGGTAAGCTCCTACAATGAGCAGTTCTTC,CASSSWTVSSYNEQFF
TRBJ1-1,NA,TRBV7-9,NA,16,TGTGCCAGCAGCCACGGTCTGGGGGATCTCGGCACTGAAGCTTTCTTT,CASSHGLGDLGTEAFF
TRBJ2-7,NA,TRBV6-1,NA,12,TGTGCCAGCCCTTCAAGACAGTACGAGCAGTACTTC,CASPSRQYEQYF
TRBJ1-2,NA,TRBV2,NA,13,TGTGCCAGCAGCCAGGGAGAGGGCCCGGGCTACACCTTC,CASSQGEGPGYTF
TRBJ2-2,NA,TRBV11-2,TRBD2,20,TGTGCCAGCAGCTTAGAGGGACTAGCGGGCCCTCGACTAAACACCGGGGAGCTGTTTTTT,CASSLEGLAGPRLNTGELFF
TRBJ2-2,NA,TRBV28,NA,14,TGTGCCAGCACTGCTCCCACGGCGGCTGGGGAGCTGTTTTTT,CASTAPTAAGELFF
TRBJ1-5,NA,TRBV27,NA,14,TGTGCCAGCAGTTTTCAGGGTAGCAATCAGCCCCAGCATTTT,CASSFQGSNQPQHF
TRBJ2-7,NA,TRBV29-1,NA,12,TGCAGCGTTGAGGCGGACCTCTACGAGCAGTACTTC,CSVEADLYEQYF
TRBJ2-3,NA,TRBV7-3,TRBD2,14,TGTGCCAGCTGGGAGGGACTCCTCACAGATACGCAGTATTTT,CASWEGLLTDTQYF
TRBJ2-5,NA,TRBV6-5,TRBD1,15,TGTGCCAGCAGAAAACGGACAGGGGAGGGGGAGACCCAGTACTTC,CASRKRTGEGETQYF
TRBJ1-2,NA,TRBV10-3,NA,17,TGTGCCATCAGTGAGGAGCCCTCCGGGGGGGGCGAGTATGGCTACACCTTC,CAISEEPSGGGEYGYTF
TRBJ2-7,NA,TRBV19,NA,14,TGTGCCAGTAGTATAGATTCAGGGAAATACGAGCAGTACTTC,CASSIDSGKYEQYF
TRBJ1-4,NA,TRBV7-8,NA,15,TGTGCCAGCAGCTTCTGGGACGGAGCCTATGAAAAACTGTTTTTT,CASSFWDGAYEKLFF
TRBJ1-5,NA,TRBV19,NA,15,TGTGCCAGTAGTAATTTCATCGGGGCTAATCAGCCCCAGCATTTT,CASSNFIGANQPQHF
TRBJ1-5,NA,TRBV11-3,NA,17,TGTGCCAGCAGCTTAGATAGGACTTGGCAGGGGCCCAGGGATGGGCATTTT,CASSLDRTWQGPRDGHF
TRBJ1-1,NA,TRBV10-3,TRBD1,17,TGTGCCATCAGGGACCCGGGACAGCCCCTAGATAGGACTGAAGCTTTCTTT,CAIRDPGQPLDRTEAFF
TRBJ2-1,NA,TRBV30,TRBD2,13,TGTGCCTGGAGTGAGACTAGCTTCCATGAGCAGTTCTTC,CAWSETSFHEQFF
TRBJ2-1,NA,TRBV28,TRBD1,16,TGTGCCAGCAGTTTATGGGTCGGGACAGAGAACAATGAGCAGTTCTTC,CASSLWVGTENNEQFF
TRBJ2-3,NA,TRBV19,NA,13,TGTGCCAGTAGTATAGATCTGGAGAGTACGCAGTATTTT,CASSIDLESTQYF